This T cell receptor (beta chain) came from a study of blood T cell repertoires in COVID-19. V dropped 6 bases and J dropped 3; count of bases not matched to a gene: 10. This CDR3 comprises 16 residues. CDR1 and CDR2 (germline): SEHNR, FQNEAQ (reference sequence). Sequencing was performed with immunoSEQ multiplex PCR; in TCRdb, only in-frame clones are kept and a portion is missing. The sample has about 350,000 clones, about 89% seen once. The sample taken for sequencing was peripheral blood. The source of this sequence is a woman aged 45 to 65 with COVID-19, enrolled during active disease. The chain is built from TRBV7-9 and TRBJ2-7; 11 bases are a match to TRBD2. In DNA form, the CDR3 reads TGTGCCAGCAGTGCCGGGGGACTAGCGGCAATCTACGAGCAGTACTTC. The encoded protein is CASSAGGLAAIYEQYF.